This T cell receptor beta chain was found in a study of T cell responses to AZD1222 COVID-19 vaccine. Findings and limits, study-wide: Clonal diversity may have been underestimated in mostly white British donors.

This clone was counted a few times. Its specificity is unknown. This table comes from immunoSEQ multiplex PCR, and its TCRdb copy is limited to in-frame clones, with some not included. The table shows approximately 150,000 clones, with roughly 91% occurring only once. V dropped 3 bases and J dropped 6 bases, with 8 bases sitting between them. Germline V gene sequence: CDR1 DFQATT, CDR2 SNEGSKA (reference sequence). This CDR3 is built from 12 residues. The TCR sequence derives from an adult who received the AZD1222 COVID-19 vaccine. The sequenced sample was peripheral blood, obtained 28 days after the second AZD1222 dose. The chain couples TRBV20-1 to TRBJ2-2; D ambiguous. This CDR3 reads CSASPVPGELFF. CDR3 nucleotide sequence: TGCAGTGCTAGTCCGGTTCCCGGGGAGCTGTTTTTT.